What follows are 18 T cell receptor beta chains derived from one specimen sequenced in a study of human T cells and chemical hapten exposure (TCRdb year 2021). According to the study, the label for this sample's time point signals: pre-sensitization, week 0. The sample's treatment or condition label, decoded: therapeutic diphenylcyclopropenone sensitization with weekly scalp DPC. Receptor amplification or capture employed RACE. The reads were generated on a NextSeq 500. In TCRdb, the public reads were trimmed at Q25 with fastp and aligned with MiXCR, with productive beta chains retained. Every distinct CDR3 protein forms one entry, paired with its most common genes and DNA. The sample profile shows roughly 380,000 distinct CDR3 sequences; roughly 4.6% of them were found once. Clones ranked in the top ten supply 2.5% to 3% of the sample. The sequences come from whole blood, collected in connection with sensitization to the hapten diphenylcyclopropenone (DPC). These TCRs come from a woman aged 45-59 years with alopecia areata. Some clones in this sample may be carry-over from other donors' samples.

V is TRBV28 and J is TRBJ1-4; D may be TRBD1 (5 bases). Trimming shortened V by 2 bases and J by 6 bases, and 10 bases separated the two germline ends. CDR3 length: 14 amino acids. Germline V CDR1 and CDR2: MDHEN, SYDVKM. The CDR3 loop is CASSLATVDEKLFF. The CDR3 bases are TGTGCCAGCAGTTTAGCGACAGTCGATGAAAAACTGTTTTTT.

Ten or more counts support this clonotype. This chain uses TRBV4-1 with TRBJ1-1, with D uncertain. This CDR3 is 17 amino acids long. Germline values: CDR1 MGHRA, CDR2 YSYEKL. V lost 2 bases and J lost 6, with 22 bases in between. CDR3 protein: CASSQTSPPFFFAEAFF. The CDR3 DNA is TGCGCCAGCAGCCAAACATCACCTCCTTTCTTTTTCGCTGAAGCTTTCTTT.

This clonotype has at least ten counts. The J gene is TRBJ2-1, the V gene TRBV29-1; 8 bases agree with TRBD1. V shed 5 bases, J shed 10 bases, and the junction held 10 bases outside the gene matches. Germline CDR1 reads SQVTM; CDR2 reads ANQGSEA. The CDR3 sequence is 13 residues long. In DNA form, the CDR3 reads TGCAGCGTTTGTTTCCAGGGGGCAGGGGAGCAGTTCTTC. This translates into CSVCFQGAGEQFF.

A few counts support this clonotype. V usage is TRBV20-1 and J usage is TRBJ2-1, with D hard to call. Germline values: CDR1 DFQATT, CDR2 SNEGSKA (reference sequence). The CDR3 covers 13 residues. Trimming left V 3 bases short and J 2 bases short, with 8 bases between. The chain's CDR3 is CSARDGPYNEQFF. CDR3 nucleotides: TGCAGTGCTAGGGACGGTCCCTACAATGAGCAGTTCTTC.

This clonotype was counted only a few times. V is TRBV4-2 and J is TRBJ2-5; 7 positions match TRBD1. The CDR3 spans 16 residues. Germline lookup yields CDR1 LGHNA and CDR2 YNFKEQ. The J segment lost 4 bases and the V segment lost 5 bases, leaving 13 bases of the junction unmatched. CDR3 bases: TGTGCCAGCAGCTATAGTTCGACAGGGTGGAGAGAGACCCAGTACTTC. Its protein is CASSYSSTGWRETQYF.

The gene calls are TRBV4-2 and TRBJ2-7; tentatively, D is TRBD2 (6 bases). With 1 base removed from V and 2 bases from J, the gap between germline ends came to 9 bases. CDR1 and CDR2 from the germline V gene are LGHNA and YNFKEQ. This CDR3 has 14 amino acids. CDR3 in amino acids: CASSQGGVPYEQYF. DNA of the CDR3: TGTGCCAGCAGCCAAGGCGGGGTTCCCTACGAGCAGTACTTC.

This clonotype was detected many times. The CDR3 spells CASSPPDGSSYNEQFF. CDR3 in DNA: TGTGCCAGCTCACCACCGGACGGTAGCTCCTACAATGAGCAGTTCTTC. The chain is built from TRBV18 and TRBJ2-1; D is undetermined. V was clipped by 0 bases and J by 0 bases, with 9 bases between them. This CDR3 is built from 16 residues. In germline, CDR1 is KGHSH, CDR2 LQKENI.

Only a few counts were recorded for this clonotype. The chain recombines TRBV7-2 with TRBJ2-7, with 11 nucleotides matching TRBD2. The CDR3 runs 17 residues. Germline assignment: CDR1 SGHTA and CDR2 FQGNSA. Trimming at V came to 1 base and at J to 5 bases, leaving 10 bases not matched to a gene. In nucleotides, the CDR3 is TGTGCCAGCAGCTTAGAAGGAATACTAGCGGGGGACCACGAGCAGTACTTC. It translates to CASSLEGILAGDHEQYF. Filled out from reference TRBV7-2 and TRBJ2-7, the complete variable domain reads GAGVSQSPSNKVTEKGKDVELRCDPISGHTALYWYRQSLGQGLEFLIYFQGNSAPDKSGLPSDRFSAERTGGSVSTLTIQRTQQEDSAVYLCASSLEGILAGDHEQYFGPGTRLTVT.

This clonotype was seen repeatedly, ten times or more. The chain is built from TRBV12-3 or TRBV12-4 and TRBJ2-1; TRBD2 matches at 8 bases. CDR3 length: 15 residues. V shed 2 bases, J shed 4 bases, and the junction held 4 bases outside the gene matches. The DNA of the CDR3 is TGTGCCAGCAGTTTATCGGGGGGGTTATACAATGAGCAGTTCTTC. Residues: CASSLSGGLYNEQFF.

This clonotype has just a few counts. The J gene is TRBJ1-6, the V gene TRBV3-1, with unresolved D. This CDR3 comprises 16 residues. Germline values: CDR1 LGHDT, CDR2 YNNKEL (reference sequence). Trimming took 3 bases from V and 7 from J, leaving 16 bases between them. The CDR3 DNA reads TGTGCCAGCAGCCAGGGTAGCGGACGGAGAAATTCACCCCTCCACTTT. Protein: CASSQGSGRRNSPLHF.

This clonotype was found many times. The chain links TRBV6-1 to TRBJ1-5; a weak D match, TRBD1 (6 bases). The V end was cut by 3 bases, the J end by 6 bases, with 15 bases between. Per the germline V gene, CDR1 is MNHNS and CDR2 is SASEGT. This CDR3 comprises 15 residues. As DNA, the CDR3 is TGTGCCAGCAGTGACTTGTTAGGGGGAAGTCAGCCCCAGCATTTT. Its translation is CASSDLLGGSQPQHF.

This clonotype was found many times. V is TRBV12-3 or TRBV12-4 and J is TRBJ1-5, with 7 positions matching TRBD1. The CDR3 totals 16 residues. V lost 3 bases, J lost 0 bases, and 5 bases stayed unmatched. CDR3 sequence: CASSLGQPFSNQPQHF. CDR3 nucleotides: TGTGCCAGCAGTTTGGGACAGCCCTTTAGCAATCAGCCCCAGCATTTT.

The rearrangement uses TRBV2 and TRBJ2-4; D is undetermined. The germline V and J ends were trimmed by 3 bases and 0 bases, with 6 bases remaining between them. This CDR3 contains 14 residues. Germline V gene lookup returns CDR1 SNHLY and CDR2 FYNNEI. The CDR3 reads CASSDNLAKNIQYF. The DNA for the CDR3 is TGTGCCAGCAGTGACAACCTAGCCAAAAACATTCAGTACTTC.

At least ten counts were recorded for this clonotype. The chain couples TRBV29-1 to TRBJ1-1; 10 bases match TRBD1. V dropped 5 bases and J dropped 4; count of bases not matched to a gene: 13. From germline, CDR1 is SQVTM and CDR2 ANQGSEA. The CDR3 length is 16 residues. The CDR3 here is CSVKRGTGEAATEAFF. DNA for the CDR3: TGCAGCGTTAAACGGGGGACAGGGGAGGCCGCCACTGAAGCTTTCTTT. Full variable domain (remainder filled in from reference TRBV29-1 and TRBJ1-1): SAVISQKPSRDICQRGTSLTIQCQVDSQVTMMFWYRQQPGQSLTLIATANQGSEATYESGFVIDKFPISRPNLTFSTLTVSNMSPEDSSIYLCSVKRGTGEAATEAFFGQGTRLTVV.

At least ten counts were recorded for this clonotype. The chain is built from TRBV7-8 and TRBJ2-3; possibly TRBD2 for D (5 bases). CDR3 length equals 14 residues. Per the germline V gene, CDR1 is SGHVS and CDR2 is FQNEAQ. The germline V and J ends were trimmed by 8 bases and 2 bases, with 14 bases remaining between them. CDR3 sequence: CASGLEGFTDTQYF. CDR3 bases: TGTGCCAGCGGTCTAGAGGGTTTCACAGATACGCAGTATTTT.

Many counts were recorded for this clonotype. The CDR3 is CASSLEGTTNTEAFF. CDR3 bases: TGTGCCAGCAGCTTAGAGGGGACAACGAACACTGAAGCTTTCTTT. The gene calls are TRBV7-9 and TRBJ1-1; a possible D gene is TRBD1 (6 bases). Germline CDR1 SEHNR, CDR2 FQNEAQ (reference sequence). The CDR3 has 15 residues. Trimming left V 1 base short and J 1 base short, with 10 bases between.

This clonotype was counted a few times. The genes are TRBV27 and TRBJ2-2; the D gene is possibly TRBD1 (5 bases). Germline V gene lookup returns CDR1 MNHEY and CDR2 SMNVEV (reference sequence). V gave up 3 bases and J gave up 7 bases, with 12 bases separating them. The CDR3 is made up of 14 amino acids. The CDR3 DNA reads as TGTGCCAGCAGTTTTTCAGTGGGGCACGGGGAGCTGTTTTTT. This encodes CASSFSVGHGELFF.

This clonotype was found many times. The chain joins TRBV12-3 or TRBV12-4 to TRBJ1-1, with 7 bases that match TRBD1. The CDR3 runs to 11 residues. V gave up 6 bases and J gave up 9 bases; unmatched junction bases: 4. CDR3 in amino acids: CASSPGGKAFF. Here the CDR3 DNA reads TGTGCCAGCAGCCCAGGGGGAAAAGCTTTCTTT.